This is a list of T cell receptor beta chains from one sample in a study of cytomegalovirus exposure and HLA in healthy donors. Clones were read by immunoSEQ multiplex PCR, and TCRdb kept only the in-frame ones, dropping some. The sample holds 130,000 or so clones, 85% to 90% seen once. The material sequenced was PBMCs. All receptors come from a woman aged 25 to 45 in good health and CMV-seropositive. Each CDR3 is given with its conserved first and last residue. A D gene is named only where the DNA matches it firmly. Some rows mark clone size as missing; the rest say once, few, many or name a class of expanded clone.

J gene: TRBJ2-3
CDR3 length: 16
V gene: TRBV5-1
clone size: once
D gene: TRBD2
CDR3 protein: CASSVLAGGPADTQYF
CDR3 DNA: TGCGCCAGCAGCGTGCTAGCGGGGGGACCTGCCGATACGCAGTATTTT

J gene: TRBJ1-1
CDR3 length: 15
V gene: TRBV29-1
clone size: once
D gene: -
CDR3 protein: CSVEGNRSPNTEAFF
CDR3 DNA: TGCAGCGTTGAAGGTAACAGGAGTCCGAACACTGAAGCTTTCTTT

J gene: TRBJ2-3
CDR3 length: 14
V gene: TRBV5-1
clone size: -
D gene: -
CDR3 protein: CASSPRGAGDTQYF
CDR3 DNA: TGCGCCAGCAGCCCCCGCGGGGCCGGGGATACGCAGTATTTT

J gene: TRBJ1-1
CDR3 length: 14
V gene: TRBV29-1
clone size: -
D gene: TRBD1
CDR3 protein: CSVALGTANTEAFF
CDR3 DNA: TGCAGCGTTGCCCTTGGGACAGCGAACACTGAAGCTTTCTTT

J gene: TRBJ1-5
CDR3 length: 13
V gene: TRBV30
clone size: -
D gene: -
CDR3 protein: CAWSREGYQPQHF
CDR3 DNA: TGTGCCTGGTCTAGAGAGGGCTATCAGCCCCAGCATTTT

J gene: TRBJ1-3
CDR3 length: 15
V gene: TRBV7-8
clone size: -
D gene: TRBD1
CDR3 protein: CASSLYRGRGNTIYF
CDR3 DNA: TGTGCCAGCAGCTTATACAGGGGACGTGGAAACACCATATATTTT

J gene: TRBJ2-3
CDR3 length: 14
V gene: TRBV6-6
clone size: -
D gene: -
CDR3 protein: CASSQLEDTDTQYF
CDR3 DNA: TGTGCCAGCAGTCAGCTGGAGGACACAGATACGCAGTATTTT

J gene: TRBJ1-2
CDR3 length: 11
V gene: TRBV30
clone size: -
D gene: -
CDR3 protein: CAWSVGEGYTF
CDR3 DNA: TGTGCCTGGAGTGTTGGGGAGGGCTACACCTTC

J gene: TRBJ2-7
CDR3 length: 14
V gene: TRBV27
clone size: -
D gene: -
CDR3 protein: CASSLKFRDYEQYF
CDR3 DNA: TGTGCCAGCAGCCTAAAATTCAGGGACTACGAGCAGTACTTC

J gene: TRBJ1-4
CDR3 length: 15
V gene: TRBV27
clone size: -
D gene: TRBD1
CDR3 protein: CASSLSDRGRGGLFF
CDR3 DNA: TGTGCCAGCAGTTTATCAGACAGGGGGCGCGGGGGACTGTTTTTT